What follows is one T cell receptor (beta chain) and its context. The CDR3 spans 15 residues. Trimming at V came to 2 bases and at J to 4 bases, leaving 4 bases not matched to a gene. CDR1 is SNHLY and CDR2 is FYNNEI in the germline V gene. The method was immunoSEQ multiplex PCR; TCRdb's version includes in-frame clones alone and lacks a portion of them. The table records some 90,000 clones, around 87% of them present only once. This record comes from a study of OX40 agonist ivuxolimab in advanced cancers. The wider study: Melanoma, hepatocellular carcinoma, head and neck or renal cell cancer occurred in dose-escalation patients. From 23 to 79 years was the age range, with a mean of approximately 63 years, and about 83% were male.

This sequence joins TRBV2 and TRBJ2-2; 7 nucleotides agree with TRBD2. The TCR was taken from an adult with an advanced solid tumor such as melanoma, head and neck, liver or kidney cancer. The input for sequencing was CD4+ or CD8+ T cells sorted from blood, taken in a trial of the OX40 agonist ivuxolimab. Written as DNA, the CDR3 is TGTGCCAGCAGTGAATGGGGGAGGGGCACCGGGGAGCTGTTTTTT. Translating gives CASSEWGRGTGELFF.